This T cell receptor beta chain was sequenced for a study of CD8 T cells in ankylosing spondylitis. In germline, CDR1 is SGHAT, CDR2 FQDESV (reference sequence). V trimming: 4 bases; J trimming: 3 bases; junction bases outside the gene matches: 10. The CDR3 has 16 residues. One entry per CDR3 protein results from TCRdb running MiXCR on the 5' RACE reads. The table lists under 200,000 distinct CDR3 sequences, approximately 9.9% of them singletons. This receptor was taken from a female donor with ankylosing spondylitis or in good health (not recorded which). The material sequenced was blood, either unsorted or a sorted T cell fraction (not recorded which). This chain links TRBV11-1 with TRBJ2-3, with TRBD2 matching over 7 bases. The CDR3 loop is CASSSNQVGRTDTQYF. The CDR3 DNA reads TGTGCCAGCAGCTCAAACCAGGTCGGGAGGACAGATACGCAGTATTTT.